These 23 T cell receptor beta chains came from one sample sequenced in a study of post-analysis software for immune sequencing data (dated by TCRdb to between 2015 and 2017). Library method: PCR. Instrument used: Illumina HiSeq 2500. To reduce PCR and sequencing biases, unique molecular identifiers were incorporated into the TCR beta cDNA libraries. TCRdb reran the public reads through fastp at Q25 and MiXCR, keeping productive beta chains. Rows are unified per CDR3 protein, each entry keeping the most common DNA and genes. The sample table records about 160,000 distinct CDR3 sequences; 35% to 40% of these occur just once. The ten top clones hold under 30% of the sample. The sample's time point label, decoded: second blood draw from one MS patient after hematopoietic stem cell transplantation. Material: blood, obtained after autologous hematopoietic stem cell transplantation. The receptor source for this set is a girl aged 10 to 17 with multiple sclerosis. Donor details come from another sample of the same person, matched by shared clones.

In its sample, this clonotype was seen a few times. The V call is TRBV20-1, the J call TRBJ1-2; TRBD1 might be the D (5 bases). The ends were cut back, 1 base at V and 2 bases at J, with 14 bases in the middle. Germline CDR1 reads DFQATT; CDR2 reads SNEGSKA (reference sequence). This CDR3 has 15 amino acids. The CDR3 DNA sequence: TGCAGTGCTAGAGGTCGTCCGGGACGGAACTATGGCTACACCTTC. It is translated as CSARGRPGRNYGYTF.

The chain links TRBV21-1 to TRBJ2-2. TRBV21-1 is labeled a pseudogene. The CDR3 is 15 residues long. CDR3 nucleotide sequence: TGTGCCAGCAGCAAGGTGGCAGTTTTTGCCGGGGAGCTGTTTTTT. Residues: CASSKVAVFAGELFF.

The CDR3 is CASSLRLTGELFF. As DNA, the CDR3 is TGTGCCAGCAGCTTGCGACTCACCGGGGAGCTGTTTTTT. The chain recombines TRBV11-3 with TRBJ2-2; D is unclear. Germline loops: CDR1 SGHNT, CDR2 YENEEA. This CDR3 comprises 13 residues. Trimming pared 3 bases from V and 4 bases from J, leaving 6 bases between.

Only a few counts were recorded for this clonotype. The rearrangement joins TRBV19 to TRBJ1-5, with unresolved D. With 1 base removed from V and 2 bases from J, the gap between germline ends came to 15 bases. CDR3 length: 17 amino acids. The V gene's germline CDR1 is LNHDA and CDR2 SQIVND (reference sequence). The CDR3 loop is CASSIGFVGIGNQPQHF. The CDR3 DNA sequence: TGTGCCAGTAGTATAGGCTTCGTGGGTATCGGCAATCAGCCCCAGCATTTT.

The genes are TRBV5-6 and TRBJ2-1; TRBD1 is a possible D gene (5 bases). The V gene's germline CDR1 is SGHDT and CDR2 YYEEEE. This CDR3 has 15 amino acids. V lost 4 bases and J lost 6, with 17 bases in between. The CDR3 is CASSPTQGRINEQFF. The CDR3 DNA follows: TGTGCCAGCAGCCCCACGCAGGGCAGAATCAATGAGCAGTTCTTC.

The rearrangement joins TRBV29-1 to TRBJ1-5, with a tentative D call TRBD1 (5 bases). Germline-derived CDR1 and CDR2 are SQVTM and ANQGSEA. The CDR3 contains 13 residues. V lost 4 bases and J lost 3, with 10 bases in between. The CDR3 sequence is CSVARDHNQPQHF. DNA for the CDR3: TGCAGCGTTGCAAGGGACCACAATCAGCCCCAGCATTTT.

This rearrangement joins TRBV10-3 to TRBJ2-7; no clear D. The CDR3 contains 11 residues. Germline V gene lookup returns CDR1 ENHRY and CDR2 SYGVKD. V was clipped by 8 bases and J by 3 bases, with 8 bases between them. Written as DNA, the CDR3 is TGTGCCATCGGCGATTTCTACGAGCAGTACTTC. Protein: CAIGDFYEQYF.

This clonotype has a handful of counts. This chain uses TRBV6-4 with TRBJ2-6, with a weak D call TRBD1 (6 bases). Trimming removed 5 bases from V and 0 bases from J, with 11 bases in between. Germline-derived CDR1 and CDR2 are MRHNA and SNTAGT. The CDR3 is 16 amino acids. CDR3 DNA sequence: TGTGCCAGCAGTCGGGACATAACCTCTGGGGCCAACGTCCTGACTTTC. Protein product: CASSRDITSGANVLTF.

This clonotype was observed a few times. The chain carries TRBV5-1 and TRBJ2-5, with D unresolved. CDR1 is SGHRS and CDR2 is YFSETQ in the germline V gene. The V end lost 7 bases, the J end lost 4 bases, and 2 bases lay between the germline ends. This CDR3 region has 9 residues. DNA of the CDR3: TGCGCCAGCCGAGAGACCCAGTACTTC. Translation: CASRETQYF.

Worth noting for this clonotype: This may arise from a read error, as a much more abundant clone is one base away. The chain employs TRBV5-1 and TRBJ2-4; 7 nucleotides match TRBD2. Judging by the DNA end, TRBJ2-7 fits better; the J call may be wrong. CDR1 SGHRS and CDR2 YFSETQ come from the germline V gene. The CDR3 is 14 amino acids. CDR3 in DNA: TGCGCCAACAGCTGGAGAGCGGGAACCTACGAGCAGTACTTC. It yields the protein CANSWRAGTYEQYF.

About this clonotype: The junction does not match germline at one end; this may be a read error. The CDR3 here is CASSYGLGPQHF. CDR3 DNA sequence: TGTGCCAGCAGTTACGGCCTTGGGCCCCAGCATTTT. The chain combines TRBV10-3 with TRBJ1-5; D uncertain. The CDR3 spans 12 residues. The germline V gene encodes CDR1 ENHRY and CDR2 SYGVKD.

V usage is TRBV30 and J usage is TRBJ2-1, with TRBD2 matching 8 bases. There are 15 residues in the CDR3. Trimming cost V 2 bases and J 4 bases; bases outside gene matches: 7. The germline V gene has CDR1 GTSNPN and CDR2 SVGIG (reference sequence). The CDR3 spells CAWSFTAGAYNEQFF. The DNA for the CDR3 is TGTGCCTGGAGTTTCACAGCGGGAGCATACAATGAGCAGTTCTTC.

V and J are TRBV7-8 and TRBJ2-3, with 10 bases that match TRBD2. Trimming removed 0 bases from V and 6 bases from J; junction bases left unmatched: 12. Germline V gives CDR1 SGHVS, CDR2 FQNEAQ. The CDR3 extends over 18 amino acids. The CDR3 here is CASSLAPPAGGPWDTQYF. For the CDR3, the DNA is TGTGCCAGCAGCTTAGCGCCCCCAGCGGGAGGGCCCTGGGATACGCAGTATTTT.

This clonotype was counted once. CDR3 protein: CASSQGAGSTYEQYF. The CDR3 DNA sequence: TGTGCCAGCAGCCAAGGAGCGGGGTCAACCTACGAGCAGTACTTC. This chain uses TRBV4-2 with TRBJ2-7, with 7 positions matching TRBD2. The CDR3 runs 15 residues. Germline CDR1 LGHNA, CDR2 YNFKEQ. V was clipped by 1 base and J by 2 bases; unmatched bases: 5.

V gene TRBV12-3 or TRBV12-4 combines with J gene TRBJ2-1, with D possibly being TRBD1 (6 bases). The V end lost 3 bases, the J end lost 2 bases, and 14 bases lay between the germline ends. CDR3 length: 16 amino acids. The CDR3 bases are TGTGCCAGCAGTTTTGGGACAATTCCCCCCTACAATGAGCAGTTCTTC. Amino acid sequence: CASSFGTIPPYNEQFF.

This clonotype has only a few counts. The J gene is TRBJ2-7, the V gene TRBV7-9; 9 bases map to TRBD1. The germline V gene encodes CDR1 SEHNR and CDR2 FQNEAQ (reference sequence). The CDR3 runs to 16 residues. V shed 5 bases and J 6 bases; nucleotides not matched to a gene: 14. The DNA of the CDR3 is TGTGCCAGCAGCCCATCGCCGGGACAGGGATTTCGCGAGCAGTACTTC. Protein sequence: CASSPSPGQGFREQYF.

The chain carries TRBV29-1 and TRBJ1-4, with D unclear. Germline CDR1 reads SQVTM; CDR2 reads ANQGSEA. V was clipped by 4 bases and J by 0 bases, with 6 bases between them. The CDR3 totals 13 residues. CDR3 DNA: TGCAGCGTTGGGGTTGCAACTAATGAAAAACTGTTTTTT. This gives the protein CSVGVATNEKLFF.

This clonotype was detected only a few times. The J gene is TRBJ1-6, the V gene TRBV12-3 or TRBV12-4; TRBD1 is a possible D gene (6 bases). The CDR3 is made up of 13 amino acids. The V and J ends lost 5 bases and 7 bases respectively, with 9 bases between them. CDR3 in amino acids: CASSRGVNSPLHF. The CDR3 DNA follows: TGTGCCAGCAGTAGGGGGGTAAATTCACCCCTCCACTTT.

This chain links TRBV5-1 with TRBJ2-4, with 10 nucleotides matching TRBD2. The DNA end is more similar to TRBJ2-7, so the J call may be wrong. CDR1 is SGHRS and CDR2 is YFSETQ in the germline V gene. This CDR3 has 15 residues. CDR3 nucleotide sequence: TGCGCCAGCAGCCCAGGCGGGACTAGCGAGTACGAGCAGTACTTC. It yields the protein CASSPGGTSEYEQYF.

Details on this clonotype: Being one base from a much bigger clone, this may be a read error. The rearrangement joins TRBV9 to TRBJ2-3, with D perhaps TRBD1 (5 bases). Germline lookup yields CDR1 SGDLS and CDR2 YYNGEE. The CDR3 runs 12 residues. CDR3 sequence: CASSPPTGTQYF. DNA for the CDR3: TGTGCCAGCAGCCCCCCCACAGGTACGCAGTATTTT. Full variable domain (outside the CDR3, taken from reference TRBV9 and TRBJ2-3): DSGVTQTPKHLITATGQRVTLRCSPRSGDLSVYWYQQSLDQGLQFLIQYYNGEERAKGNILERFSAQQFPDLHSELNLSSLELGDSALYFCASSPPTGTQYFGPGTRLTVL.

This chain joins TRBV9 and TRBJ1-1; weak D call: TRBD1 (6 bases). The CDR3 has 15 amino acids. V dropped 2 bases and J dropped 4 bases, with 15 bases sitting between them. Germline V gene data show CDR1 as SGDLS and CDR2 as YYNGEE. The CDR3 DNA is TGTGCCAGCAGCGTTGAGGGGGGGCCCAGCACTGAAGCTTTCTTT. Amino acids: CASSVEGGPSTEAFF.

This rearrangement joins TRBV9 to TRBJ2-1; tentatively, D is TRBD2 (5 bases). In germline, CDR1 is SGDLS, CDR2 YYNGEE. Trimming left V 3 bases short and J 9 bases short, with 10 bases between. The CDR3 sequence is 12 residues long. CDR3: CASSAQGSEQFF. CDR3 nucleotides: TGTGCCAGCAGCGCCCAAGGGAGTGAGCAGTTCTTC.

This clonotype was recorded a few times. The chain uses TRBV15 and TRBJ1-4, with a weak D call TRBD1 (5 bases). The V end lost 5 bases, the J end lost 4 bases, and 23 bases lay between the germline ends. CDR1 is LNHNV and CDR2 is YYDKDF in the germline V gene (reference sequence). CDR3 length equals 18 residues. CDR3 sequence reads: CATSAGRGSSPVNEKLFF. The CDR3 DNA reads as TGTGCCACCAGCGCCGGACGGGGGTCATCCCCGGTTAATGAAAAACTGTTTTTT.